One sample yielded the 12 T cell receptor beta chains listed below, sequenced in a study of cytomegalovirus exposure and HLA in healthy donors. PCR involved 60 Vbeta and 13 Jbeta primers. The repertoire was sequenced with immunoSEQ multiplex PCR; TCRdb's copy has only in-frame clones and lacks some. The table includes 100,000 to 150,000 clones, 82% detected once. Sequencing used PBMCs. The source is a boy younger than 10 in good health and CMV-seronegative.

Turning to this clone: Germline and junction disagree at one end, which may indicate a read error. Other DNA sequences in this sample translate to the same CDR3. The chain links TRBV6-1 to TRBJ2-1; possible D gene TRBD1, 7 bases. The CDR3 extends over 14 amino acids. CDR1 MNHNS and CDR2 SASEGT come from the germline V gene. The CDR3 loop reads CASNIGGGADEQFF. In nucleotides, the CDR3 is TGTGCCAGCAATATAGGAGGGGGCGCGGATGAGCAATTCTTC.

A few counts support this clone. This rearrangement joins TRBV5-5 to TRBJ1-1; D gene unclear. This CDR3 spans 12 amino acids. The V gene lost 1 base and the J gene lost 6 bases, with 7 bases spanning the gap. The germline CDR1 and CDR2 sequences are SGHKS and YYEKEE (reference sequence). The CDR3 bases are TGTGCCAGCAGCTTGTTACAGCCTGAAGCTTTCTTT. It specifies CASSLLQPEAFF.

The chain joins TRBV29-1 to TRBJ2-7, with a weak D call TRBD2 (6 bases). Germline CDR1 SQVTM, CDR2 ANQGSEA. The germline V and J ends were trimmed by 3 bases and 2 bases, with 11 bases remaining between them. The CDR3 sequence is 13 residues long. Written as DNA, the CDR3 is TGCAGCGTTGAGGAGGGTAGGGCCTACGAGCAGTACTTC. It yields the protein CSVEEGRAYEQYF.

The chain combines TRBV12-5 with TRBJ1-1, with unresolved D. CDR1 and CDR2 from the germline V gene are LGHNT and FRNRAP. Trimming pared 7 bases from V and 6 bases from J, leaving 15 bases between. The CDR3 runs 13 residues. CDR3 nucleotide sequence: TGTGCTAGTGTTAAAGGAGGTGGTCCTGAAGCTTTCTTT. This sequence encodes CASVKGGGPEAFF.

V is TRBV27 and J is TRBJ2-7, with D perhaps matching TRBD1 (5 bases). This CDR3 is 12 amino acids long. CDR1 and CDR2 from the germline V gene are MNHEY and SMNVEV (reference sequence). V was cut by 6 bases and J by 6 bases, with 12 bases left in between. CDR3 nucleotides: TGTGCCAGCAGCCGCCAGGGATCCGAGCAGTACTTC. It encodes CASSRQGSEQYF.

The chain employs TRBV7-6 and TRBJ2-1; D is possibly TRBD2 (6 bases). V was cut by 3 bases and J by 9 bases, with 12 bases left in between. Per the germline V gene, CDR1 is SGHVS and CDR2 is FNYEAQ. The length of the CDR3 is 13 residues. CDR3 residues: CASSLEGRGEQFF. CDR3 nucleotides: TGTGCCAGCAGCTTGGAGGGACGGGGTGAGCAGTTCTTC. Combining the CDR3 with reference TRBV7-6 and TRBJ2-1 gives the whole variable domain GAGVSQSPRYKVTKRGQDVALRCDPISGHVSLYWYRQALGQGPEFLTYFNYEAQQDKSGLPNDRFSAERPEGSISTLTIQRTEQRDSAMYRCASSLEGRGEQFFGPGTRLTVL.

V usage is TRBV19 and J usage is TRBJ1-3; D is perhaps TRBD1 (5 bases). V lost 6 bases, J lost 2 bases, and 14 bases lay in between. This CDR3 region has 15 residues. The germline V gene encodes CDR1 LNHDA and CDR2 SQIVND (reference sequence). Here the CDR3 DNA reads TGTGCCAGTAGCGATGGACAAGCTGCTGGAAACACCATATATTTT. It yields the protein CASSDGQAAGNTIYF.

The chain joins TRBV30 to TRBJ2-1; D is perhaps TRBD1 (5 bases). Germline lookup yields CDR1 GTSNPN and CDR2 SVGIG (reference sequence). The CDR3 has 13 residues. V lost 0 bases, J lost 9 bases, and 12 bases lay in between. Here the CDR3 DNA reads TGTGCCTGGAGTGTTTTGACAGAATCTGAGCAGTTCTTC. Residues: CAWSVLTESEQFF.

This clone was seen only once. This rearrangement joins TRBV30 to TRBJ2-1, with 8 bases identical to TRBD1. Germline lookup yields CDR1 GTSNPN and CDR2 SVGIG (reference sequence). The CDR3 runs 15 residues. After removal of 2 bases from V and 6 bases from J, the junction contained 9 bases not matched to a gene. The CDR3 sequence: CAWSLTNTGGNEQFF. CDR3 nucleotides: TGTGCCTGGAGTCTTACCAATACAGGGGGCAATGAGCAGTTCTTC. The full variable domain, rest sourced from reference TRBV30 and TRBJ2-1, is SQTIHQWPATLVQPVGSPLSLECTVEGTSNPNLYWYRQAAGRGLQLLFYSVGIGQISSEVPQNLSASRPQDRQFILSSKKLLLSDSGFYLCAWSLTNTGGNEQFFGPGTRLTVL.

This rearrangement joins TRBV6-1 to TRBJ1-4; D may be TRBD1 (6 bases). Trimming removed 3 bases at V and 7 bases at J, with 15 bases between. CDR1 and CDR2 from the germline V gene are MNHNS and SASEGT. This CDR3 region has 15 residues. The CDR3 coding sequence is TGTGCCAGCAGTGAGCGACAGGAGCCTTTTGAAAAACTGTTTTTT. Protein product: CASSERQEPFEKLFF.

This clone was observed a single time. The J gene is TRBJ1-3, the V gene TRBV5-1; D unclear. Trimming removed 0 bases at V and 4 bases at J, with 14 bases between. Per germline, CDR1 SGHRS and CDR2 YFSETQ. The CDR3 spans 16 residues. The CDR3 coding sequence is TGCGCCAGCAGCTTGGACGGGGTCACATACGGAAACACCATATATTTT. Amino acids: CASSLDGVTYGNTIYF.

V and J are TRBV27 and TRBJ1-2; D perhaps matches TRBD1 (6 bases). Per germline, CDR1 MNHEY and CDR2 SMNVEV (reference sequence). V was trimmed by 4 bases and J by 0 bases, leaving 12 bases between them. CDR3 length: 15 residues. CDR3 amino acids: CASSSRQVANYGYTF. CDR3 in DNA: TGTGCCAGCAGTTCCAGACAGGTAGCTAACTATGGCTACACCTTC.